This T cell receptor beta chain emerged from a study of PD-1 blockade in mismatch repair-deficient tumors. Study-level information: Enrolled about 2013-2016, patients had progressing, pretreated mismatch repair-deficient cancers of 12 types. Whole-study findings and limits: Tumor-resident clones, often absent from pretreatment blood, expanded after pembrolizumab and then contracted.

TCR sequencing covered a few patients who responded to pembrolizumab. TCRdb keeps only in-frame clones here, not all; method: immunoSEQ multiplex PCR. The sample includes 76,000 or so clones, about four fifths of them seen just once. In its sample, this clone was seen a few times. The antigen is undetermined. This clonotype was obtained from an adult with mismatch repair-deficient cancer. The specimen comprised peripheral blood, sampled 44 weeks after starting pembrolizumab.

CDR3 bases: TGCGCCAGCAGCCAAGATTCGGACTATGGCTACACCTTC. This gives the protein CASSQDSDYGYTF. The J gene is TRBJ1-2, the V gene TRBV4-1; D is ambiguous. Germline CDR1 reads MGHRA; CDR2 reads YSYEKL. The V gene lost 0 bases and the J gene lost 3 bases, with 5 bases spanning the gap. The CDR3 is made up of 13 amino acids.